A selection of T cell receptor beta chains follows, all from one sample in a study of multiple sclerosis patients with progressive multifocal leukoencephalopathy. The table came from immunoSEQ multiplex PCR; TCRdb's copy has only in-frame clones and leaves some out. The sample records tens of thousands of clones, 75% to 90% being singletons. This specimen consisted of PBMCs, obtained from a patient treated with natalizumab. These receptors were taken from a young woman with progressive multifocal leukoencephalopathy. Both conserved end residues are part of each CDR3. A D gene is named only where the DNA matches it firmly. Some rows mark clone size as missing; the rest say once, few, many or name a class of expanded clone.

D gene	clone size	J gene	V gene	CDR3 protein	CDR3 DNA
NA	NA	TRBJ1-4	TRBV4-1	CASSQATVGNEKLFF	TGCGCCAGCAGCCAGGCGACAGTCGGAAATGAAAAACTGTTTTTT
NA	NA	TRBJ2-3	TRBV19	CASSMIEDTQYF	TGTGCCAGTAGTATGATAGAAGATACGCAGTATTTT
TRBD2	NA	TRBJ2-1	TRBV5-8	CASSKGLAGGLEQFF	TGTGCCAGCAGCAAGGGACTAGCGGGGGGGCTTGAGCAGTTCTTC
TRBD2	NA	TRBJ2-7	TRBV2	CASGGDGEVDEQYF	TGTGCCAGCGGGGGGGACGGTGAGGTCGACGAGCAGTACTTC
NA	NA	TRBJ1-2	TRBV15	CATSREYTDYTF	TGTGCCACCAGCAGAGAATACACGGATTACACCTTC
TRBD2	few	TRBJ2-1	TRBV19	CASSTRTSGTYNEQFF	TGTGCCAGTAGTACCCGGACTAGCGGTACCTACAATGAGCAGTTCTTC
TRBD1	few	TRBJ2-7	TRBV27	CASSLSWGQGAYEQYF	TGTGCCAGCAGTTTATCTTGGGGGCAGGGGGCATACGAGCAGTACTTC
NA	few	TRBJ1-1	TRBV27	CASRVGNTEAFF	TGTGCCAGCAGGGTCGGTAACACTGAAGCTTTCTTT
NA	NA	TRBJ1-4	TRBV7-9	CASSRRSTGLEKLFF	TGTGCCAGCAGCAGACGTTCAACGGGGCTGGAAAAACTGTTTTTT
NA	NA	TRBJ1-4	TRBV7-9	CASSPSGEKLFF	TGTGCCAGCAGCCCCTCCGGAGAAAAACTGTTTTTT
NA	NA	TRBJ1-1	TRBV19	CASSIANRQYTEAFF	TGTGCCAGTAGTATAGCTAATAGACAGTACACTGAAGCTTTCTTT
NA	NA	TRBJ1-1	TRBV5-1	CASSKNTGGTEAFF	TGCGCCAGCAGCAAGAACACGGGGGGGACTGAAGCTTTCTTT
TRBD1	NA	TRBJ1-2	TRBV29-1	CSVVTGEDYGYTF	TGCAGCGTTGTGACAGGGGAGGACTATGGCTACACCTTC
TRBD1	once	TRBJ2-1	TRBV5-1	CASSLVVGQGAGEQFF	TGCGCCAGCAGCTTGGTTGTAGGACAGGGGGCAGGAGAGCAGTTCTTC
TRBD2	NA	TRBJ2-7	TRBV7-2	CASSLAGGITYEQYF	TGTGCCAGCAGCTTAGCGGGAGGGATAACCTACGAGCAGTACTTC
NA	few	TRBJ1-2	TRBV5-1	CASSSASGHPDHTF	TGCGCCAGCAGCTCGGCTTCGGGACACCCGGATCACACCTTC
NA	NA	TRBJ1-6	TRBV9	CASSAGQNNSPLHF	TGTGCCAGCAGCGCCGGACAGAATAATTCACCCCTCCACTTT
TRBD2	NA	TRBJ2-1	TRBV2	CASILAGEGYNEQFF	TGTGCCAGCATTTTAGCGGGAGAGGGGTACAATGAGCAGTTCTTC
NA	once	TRBJ2-1	TRBV11-3	CASSSRTLGNEQFF	TGTGCCAGCAGCTCGCGTACCCTGGGGAATGAGCAGTTCTTC
NA	NA	TRBJ1-2	TRBV7-2	CASSPQPNSYGYTF	TGTGCCAGCAGCCCCCAACCGAACAGCTATGGCTACACCTTC
TRBD2	NA	TRBJ2-1	TRBV15	CATSRARGSTYNEQFF	TGTGCCACCAGCAGAGCGCGCGGGAGCACCTACAATGAGCAGTTCTTC
NA	NA	TRBJ1-1	TRBV14	CASSQQGVTEAFF	TGTGCCAGCAGCCAGCAGGGTGTCACTGAAGCTTTCTTT
TRBD1	NA	TRBJ2-7	TRBV4-3	CASSQRLTGVAPYEQYF	TGCGCCAGCAGCCAGAGACTGACAGGGGTTGCCCCCTACGAGCAGTACTTC
NA	NA	TRBJ2-3	TRBV20-1	CSATPENTQYF	TGCAGTGCGACCCCCGAAAATACGCAGTATTTT
TRBD1	NA	TRBJ2-7	TRBV5-4	CASSSRWQGAYEQYF	TGTGCCAGCAGCTCCCGGTGGCAGGGGGCCTACGAGCAGTACTTC
NA	NA	TRBJ1-4	TRBV9	CASSDRGRGNEKLFF	TGTGCCAGCAGCGACCGGGGGAGGGGAAATGAAAAACTGTTTTTT
TRBD2	NA	TRBJ2-3	TRBV13	CASSLLAGSVADTQYF	TGTGCCAGCAGCTTACTAGCGGGATCGGTAGCAGATACGCAGTATTTT
TRBD2	NA	TRBJ2-1	TRBV19	CASSPQSTSGPYNEQFF	TGTGCCAGTAGTCCTCAATCGACTAGCGGGCCTTACAATGAGCAGTTCTTC
NA	NA	TRBJ1-1	TRBV5-1	CASSFSWGVAEAFF	TGCGCCAGCAGCTTTTCTTGGGGGGTGGCTGAAGCTTTCTTT
NA	NA	TRBJ1-6	TRBV6-4	CASSVGGEDSPLHF	TGTGCCAGCAGTGTTGGGGGGGAGGATTCACCCCTCCACTTT
TRBD2	NA	TRBJ2-2	TRBV5-1	CASSPRTSGRAPVAGELFF	TGCGCCAGCAGCCCCCGGACTAGCGGGAGGGCCCCTGTTGCCGGGGAGCTGTTTTTT
NA	NA	TRBJ2-1	TRBV7-8	CASRTLAGIKYNEQFF	TGTGCCAGCAGAACCCTCGCAGGGATCAAGTACAATGAGCAGTTCTTC
TRBD1	NA	TRBJ2-5	TRBV7-6	CASSYGTDARTQYF	TGTGCCAGCAGCTACGGGACAGATGCAAGGACCCAGTACTTC
NA	NA	TRBJ2-3	TRBV5-4	CASSLGASVLTDTQYF	TGTGCCAGCAGCTTAGGAGCTAGCGTGCTCACAGATACGCAGTATTTT
NA	NA	TRBJ1-3	TRBV30	CAWSVPPGNTIYF	TGTGCCTGGAGTGTACCCCCCGGAAACACCATATATTTT
NA	few	TRBJ2-7	TRBV2	CASSEAFTYEQYF	TGTGCCAGCAGTGAAGCTTTCACCTACGAGCAGTACTTC
NA	NA	TRBJ2-1	TRBV7-2	CASSLLGSPSNEQFF	TGTGCCAGCAGTCTACTAGGCTCCCCCAGCAATGAGCAGTTCTTC
NA	NA	TRBJ1-1	TRBV7-9	CASSLVLDSTDQGTEAFF	TGTGCCAGCAGCTTAGTTTTAGACAGCACCGACCAGGGCACTGAAGCTTTCTTT
NA	NA	TRBJ1-5	TRBV11-2	CASSLDGAGGQPQHF	TGTGCCAGCAGCTTAGACGGGGCGGGAGGTCAGCCCCAGCATTTT
NA	NA	TRBJ2-7	TRBV21-1	CASSWDRGGHEQYF	TGTGCCAGCAGCTGGGACAGGGGGGGCCACGAGCAGTACTTC
NA	few	TRBJ1-5	TRBV2	CASSQSNQPQHF	TGTGCCAGCAGTCAAAGCAATCAGCCCCAGCATTTT
NA	once	TRBJ1-3	TRBV19	CASLHKVENSGNTIYF	TGTGCCAGCCTTCACAAGGTCGAAAACTCTGGAAACACCATATATTTT
TRBD2	few	TRBJ2-4	TRBV2	CASRGGTSGRLANIQYF	TGTGCCAGCCGGGGGGGGACTAGCGGGAGGTTGGCAAACATTCAGTACTTC
NA	NA	TRBJ2-3	TRBV30	CAWSVLGNTDTQYF	TGTGCCTGGAGTGTACTCGGGAACACAGATACGCAGTATTTT
NA	NA	TRBJ1-5	TRBV30	CAWRIKGSNQPQHF	TGTGCCTGGAGGATCAAGGGGAGCAATCAGCCCCAGCATTTT
TRBD2	NA	TRBJ2-5	TRBV30	CAWSRSSGAPISQYF	TGTGCCTGGAGCCGCTCTAGCGGAGCTCCGATCTCGCAGTACTTC
NA	NA	TRBJ2-2	TRBV6-1	CATPRVGVTGELFF	TGTGCCACCCCCCGGGTTGGAGTCACCGGGGAGCTGTTTTTT
TRBD1	NA	TRBJ2-1	TRBV9	CASSVGTGTEQFF	TGTGCCAGCAGCGTTGGGACAGGTACTGAGCAGTTCTTC
NA	NA	TRBJ1-5	TRBV5-8	CASSLGGWSNQPQHF	TGTGCCAGCAGCTTGGGAGGGTGGAGCAATCAGCCCCAGCATTTT
TRBD2	few	TRBJ2-1	TRBV4-3	CASSQGTSGGPSSYNEQFF	TGCGCCAGCAGCCAGGGGACTAGCGGGGGGCCAAGCTCCTACAATGAGCAGTTCTTC
NA	NA	TRBJ1-6	TRBV5-1	CASSLDGKRLVNSPLHF	TGCGCCAGCAGCTTGGACGGCAAAAGGTTAGTTAATTCACCCCTCCACTTT
TRBD2	NA	TRBJ2-2	TRBV11-2	CASSLLAGAPTGELFF	TGTGCCAGCAGCTTACTAGCGGGAGCCCCCACCGGGGAGCTGTTTTTT
TRBD2	NA	TRBJ2-1	TRBV5-6	CASRYFWRGADEQFF	TGTGCCAGCAGATATTTTTGGCGGGGGGCGGATGAGCAGTTCTTC